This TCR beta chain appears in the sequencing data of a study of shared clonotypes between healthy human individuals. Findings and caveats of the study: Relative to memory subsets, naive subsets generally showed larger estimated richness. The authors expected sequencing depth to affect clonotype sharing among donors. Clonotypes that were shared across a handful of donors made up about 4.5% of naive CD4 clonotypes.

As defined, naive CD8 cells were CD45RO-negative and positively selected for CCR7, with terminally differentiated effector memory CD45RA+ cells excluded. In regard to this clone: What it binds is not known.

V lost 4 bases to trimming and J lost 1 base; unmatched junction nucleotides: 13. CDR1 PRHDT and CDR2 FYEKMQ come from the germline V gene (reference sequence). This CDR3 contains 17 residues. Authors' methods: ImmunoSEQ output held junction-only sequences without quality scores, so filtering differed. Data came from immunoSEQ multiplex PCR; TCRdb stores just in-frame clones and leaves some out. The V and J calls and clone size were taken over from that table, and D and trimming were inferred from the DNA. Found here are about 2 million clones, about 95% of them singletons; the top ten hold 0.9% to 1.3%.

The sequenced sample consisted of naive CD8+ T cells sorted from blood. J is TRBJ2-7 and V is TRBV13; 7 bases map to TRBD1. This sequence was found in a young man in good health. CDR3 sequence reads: CASSSPPTTGWSYEQYF. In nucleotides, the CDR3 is TGTGCCAGCAGCTCTCCACCAACGACAGGGTGGTCCTACGAGCAGTACTTC.